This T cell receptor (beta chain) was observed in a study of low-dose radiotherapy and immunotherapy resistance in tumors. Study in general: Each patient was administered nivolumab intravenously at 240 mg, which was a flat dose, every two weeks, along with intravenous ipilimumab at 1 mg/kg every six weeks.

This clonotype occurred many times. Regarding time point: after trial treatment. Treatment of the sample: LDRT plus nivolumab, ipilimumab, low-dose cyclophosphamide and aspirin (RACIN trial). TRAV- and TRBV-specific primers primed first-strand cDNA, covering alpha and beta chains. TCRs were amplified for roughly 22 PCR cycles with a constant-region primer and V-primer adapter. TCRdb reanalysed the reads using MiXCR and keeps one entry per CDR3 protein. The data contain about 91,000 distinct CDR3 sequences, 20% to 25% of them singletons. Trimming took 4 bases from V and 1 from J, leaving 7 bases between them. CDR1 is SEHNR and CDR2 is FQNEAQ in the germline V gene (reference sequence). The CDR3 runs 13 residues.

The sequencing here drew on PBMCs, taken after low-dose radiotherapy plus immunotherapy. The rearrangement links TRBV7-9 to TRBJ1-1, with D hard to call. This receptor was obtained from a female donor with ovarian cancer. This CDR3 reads CASSYYKNTEAFF. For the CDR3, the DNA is TGTGCCAGCAGCTATTACAAGAACACTGAAGCTTTCTTT.